This record looks at one T cell receptor beta chain sequence and its context. Antigen: not known. Method: immunoSEQ multiplex PCR; TCRdb's copy keeps in-frame clones and lacks some. The repertoire holds about 97,000 clones, with about 88% as singletons. This sample was included in a study of T cell responses to AZD1222 COVID-19 vaccine. Germline-derived CDR1 and CDR2 are SGHVS and FNYEAQ. The V gene end was trimmed by 4 bases and the J gene end by 4 bases; junction bases not matched to a gene: 3. This CDR3 comprises 15 residues. Study findings and constraints: The donor cohort was predominantly white British with a female majority, and clonal diversity may have been underestimated. Reportedly, nearly half the spike-specific TCRs target unmutated variant regions. Vaccine-associated CD4 TCRs spanned spike, dominant at 160-218 and 743-854. Compared with day 0, the breadth and depth of the Spike-specific TCR repertoire rose significantly after two doses of AZD1222.

The sample consisted of peripheral blood, taken on day 0 of AZD1222 vaccination. V is TRBV7-6 and J is TRBJ2-1; TRBD1 aligns across 11 bases. The sequence derives from an adult in good health. The CDR3, as DNA: TGTGCCAGCAGCTCCGGGACAGGGGGATACAATGAGCAGTTCTTC. Translated: CASSSGTGGYNEQFF.